This TCR beta chain appears in the sequencing data of a study of cytomegalovirus exposure and HLA in healthy donors. PCR employed 60 Vbeta and 13 Jbeta primers. The data were produced by immunoSEQ multiplex PCR, yet TCRdb's version contains in-frame clones alone and is incomplete. Here the sample spans over 75,000 clones, 77% being singletons. CDR3 length: 15 residues. Germline V gene lookup returns CDR1 MGHDK and CDR2 SYGVNS. V was trimmed by 3 bases and J by 4 bases, leaving 15 bases between them. The chain uses TRBV25-1 and TRBJ1-2; D perhaps matches TRBD1 (6 bases). This receptor was identified in a man aged 50 to 60 in good health and CMV-seropositive. Sequenced material: PBMCs. CDR3 region: CASSDGGGGFYGYTF. The CDR3 bases are TGTGCCAGCAGTGATGGGGGAGGGGGGTTCTATGGCTACACCTTC.